Listed below are T cell receptor beta chains from one sample, sequenced in a study of type 1 regulatory T cells. TCRdb redid the calling of the reads with MiXCR, one entry per CDR3 protein. Of 88,000 or so distinct CDR3 sequences listed, roughly 28% were seen once; the top ten hold approximately 2.2%. Sample: CD4+ T cells, either the whole sample or a sorted fraction (not recorded which). Source of these receptors: a human donor in good health. Both conserved end residues are part of each CDR3.

V gene,J gene,CDR3 protein
TRBV3-1,TRBJ2-7,CASSRGFSSYEQYF
TRBV7-2,TRBJ2-7,CASSPSIGEQYF
TRBV4-1,TRBJ2-2,CASSQARESGTKPGELFF
TRBV29-1,TRBJ1-1,CSGSMDRGHAFF
TRBV18,TRBJ2-7,CASSPPGQGAYEQYF
TRBV6-6,TRBJ1-5,CASSSSDRGGNQPQHF
TRBV12-3/TRBV12-4,TRBJ1-1,CASRPGIGYTEAFF
TRBV10-2,TRBJ1-1,CASSAGANTEAFF
TRBV7-2,TRBJ2-1,CASSLSHEQFF
TRBV19,TRBJ1-5,CASSTFAGNVQPQHF
TRBV5-1,TRBJ2-5,CASSPGHDPGGETQYF
TRBV28,TRBJ2-2,CASRAFFGPRGTGELFF
TRBV20-1,TRBJ2-1,CSARPQTLAGYNEQFF
TRBV5-1,TRBJ2-5,CASSLSTSGQETQYF
TRBV7-2,TRBJ2-3,CASSADALGTDKQYF
TRBV20-1,TRBJ1-1,CSARRQALAEAFF
TRBV2,TRBJ1-1,CASIYTEAFF
TRBV5-4,TRBJ2-7,CASSQKRTGDSEQYF
TRBV7-8,TRBJ1-6,CASSLGLTNSPLHF
TRBV2,TRBJ2-2,CASSELRQGDFGELFF
TRBV7-9,TRBJ1-5,CASSHGTYGSNQPQHF
TRBV5-1,TRBJ2-7,CASSLERGSNYEQYF
TRBV6-1,TRBJ2-7,CASNNGIYEQYF
TRBV5-5,TRBJ1-1,CASSLVEEDTEAFF
TRBV20-1,TRBJ2-1,CSARDDAHSYNEQFF
TRBV6-7,TRBJ2-5,CARTNRGGETQYF
TRBV6-1,TRBJ1-5,CASSPAGGQPQHF
TRBV20-1,TRBJ1-5,CSAFMHGPGQPQHF
TRBV29-1,TRBJ1-2,CSVFIYGYTF
TRBV5-1,TRBJ2-3,CASSLTGTSTDTQYF
TRBV7-8,TRBJ2-2,CATKYQTSGGPGELFF
TRBV5-1,TRBJ2-1,CASSLGAGGYEQFF
TRBV14,TRBJ2-3,CASSLAAGGGTQYF
TRBV14,TRBJ1-5,CASSGGTGENQPQHF
TRBV7-9,TRBJ2-7,CASSARTGEGKGEQYF
TRBV6-2/TRBV6-3,TRBJ2-1,CASSYQEYNEQFF
TRBV28,TRBJ2-5,CASSLYSSGLKETQYF
TRBV6-5,TRBJ2-3,CATLMGGGIDGGEQYF
TRBV7-2,TRBJ1-2,CASSFQLNYGYTF
TRBV7-9,TRBJ2-7,CASSLTGNNEQYF
TRBV20-1,TRBJ2-3,CSAGGTDTQYF
TRBV11-2,TRBJ1-5,CASSQDLRVQPQHF
TRBV27,TRBJ2-7,CASSVQNQQGRYEQYF
TRBV4-3,TRBJ2-1,CASSRSRGADNEQFF
TRBV5-1,TRBJ1-1,CASSVTMNTEAFF
TRBV5-1,TRBJ2-1,CASSLAGDYNEQFF
TRBV20-1,TRBJ2-7,CSARATSGSSYEQYF
TRBV18,TRBJ2-7,CASSPLNPGQGAYEQYF
TRBV20-1,TRBJ2-2,CSARVATQGGELFF
TRBV7-9,TRBJ2-1,CASSPLGGVLNEQFF
TRBV3-1,TRBJ1-4,CASSQNEGQGREKLFF
TRBV11-2,TRBJ2-2,CASSQSGELFF
TRBV20-1,TRBJ2-1,CSARDLSGKNEQFF